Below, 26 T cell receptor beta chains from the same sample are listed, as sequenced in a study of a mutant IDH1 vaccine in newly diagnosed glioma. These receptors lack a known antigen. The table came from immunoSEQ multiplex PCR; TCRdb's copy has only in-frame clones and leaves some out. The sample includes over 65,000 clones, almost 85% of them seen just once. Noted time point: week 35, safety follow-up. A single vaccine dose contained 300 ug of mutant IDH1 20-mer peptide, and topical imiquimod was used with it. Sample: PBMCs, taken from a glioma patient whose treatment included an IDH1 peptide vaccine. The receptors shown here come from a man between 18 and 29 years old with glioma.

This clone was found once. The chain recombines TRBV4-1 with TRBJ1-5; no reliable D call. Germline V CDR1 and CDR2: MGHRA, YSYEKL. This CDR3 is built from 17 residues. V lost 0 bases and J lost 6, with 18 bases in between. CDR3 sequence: CASSQDRATPGGQPQHF. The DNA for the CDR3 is TGCGCCAGCAGCCAAGATCGGGCAACCCCCGGAGGTCAGCCCCAGCATTTT.

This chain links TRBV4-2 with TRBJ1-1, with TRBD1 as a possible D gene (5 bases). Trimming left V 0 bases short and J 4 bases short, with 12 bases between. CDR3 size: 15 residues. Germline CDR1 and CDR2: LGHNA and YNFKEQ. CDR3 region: CASSQDGDGITEAFF. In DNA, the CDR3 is TGTGCCAGCAGCCAAGATGGGGACGGGATCACTGAAGCTTTCTTT.

Here the CDR3 DNA reads TGTGCCAGCAGTGGCGGGACAGGCTCCTACGAGCAGTACTTC. Amino acids: CASSGGTGSYEQYF. The chain is built from TRBV2 and TRBJ2-7; 8 bases are a match to TRBD1. Germline CDR1 reads SNHLY; CDR2 reads FYNNEI. V dropped 4 bases and J dropped 0; count of bases not matched to a gene: 2. The CDR3 has 14 amino acids.

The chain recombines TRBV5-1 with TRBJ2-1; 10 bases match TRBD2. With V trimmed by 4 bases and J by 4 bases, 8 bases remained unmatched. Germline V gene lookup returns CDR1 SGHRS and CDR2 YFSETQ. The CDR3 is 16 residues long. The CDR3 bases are TGCGCCAGCAGCCCTCGAGCGGGGGGGCTTTACAATGAGCAGTTCTTC. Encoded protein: CASSPRAGGLYNEQFF.

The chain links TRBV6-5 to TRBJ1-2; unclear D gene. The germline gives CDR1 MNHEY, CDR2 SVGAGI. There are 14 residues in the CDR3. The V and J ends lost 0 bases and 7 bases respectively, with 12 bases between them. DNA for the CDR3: TGTGCCAGCAGTTACTCGTCGCCGTCAGGTGGCTACACCTTC. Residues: CASSYSSPSGGYTF.

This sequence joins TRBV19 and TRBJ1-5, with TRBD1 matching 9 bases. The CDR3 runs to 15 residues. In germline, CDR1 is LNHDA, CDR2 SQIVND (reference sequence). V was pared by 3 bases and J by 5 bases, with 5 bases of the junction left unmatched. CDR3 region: CASSISRTGDQPQHF. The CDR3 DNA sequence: TGTGCCAGTAGTATTTCACGGACAGGGGATCAGCCCCAGCATTTT.

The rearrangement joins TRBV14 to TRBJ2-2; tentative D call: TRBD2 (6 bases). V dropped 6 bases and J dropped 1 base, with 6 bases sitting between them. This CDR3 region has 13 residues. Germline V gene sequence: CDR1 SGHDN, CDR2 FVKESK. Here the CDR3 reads CASRGGNTGELFF. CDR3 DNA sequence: TGTGCCAGCAGGGGAGGGAACACCGGGGAGCTGTTTTTT.

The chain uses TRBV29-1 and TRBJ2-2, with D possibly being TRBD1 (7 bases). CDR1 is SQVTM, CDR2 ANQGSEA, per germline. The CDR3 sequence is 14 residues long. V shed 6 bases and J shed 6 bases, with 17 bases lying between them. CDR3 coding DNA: TGCAGCGTGAGGGGGGTTAGGGGGCCCGGGGAGCTGTTTTTT. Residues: CSVRGVRGPGELFF.

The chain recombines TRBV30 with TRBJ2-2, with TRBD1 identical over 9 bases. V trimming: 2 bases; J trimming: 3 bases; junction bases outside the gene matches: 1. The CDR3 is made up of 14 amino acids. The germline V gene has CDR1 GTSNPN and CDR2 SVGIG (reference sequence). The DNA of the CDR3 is TGTGCCTGGAGTTGGACAGGGGACACCGGGGAGCTGTTTTTT. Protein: CAWSWTGDTGELFF.

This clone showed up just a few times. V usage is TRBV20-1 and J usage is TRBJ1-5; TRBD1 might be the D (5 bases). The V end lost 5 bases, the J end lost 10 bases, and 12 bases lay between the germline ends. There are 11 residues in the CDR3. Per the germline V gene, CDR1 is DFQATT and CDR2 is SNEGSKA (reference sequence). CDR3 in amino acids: CSAGGKGPQHF. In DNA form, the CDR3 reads TGCAGTGCTGGGGGTAAAGGACCCCAGCATTTT.

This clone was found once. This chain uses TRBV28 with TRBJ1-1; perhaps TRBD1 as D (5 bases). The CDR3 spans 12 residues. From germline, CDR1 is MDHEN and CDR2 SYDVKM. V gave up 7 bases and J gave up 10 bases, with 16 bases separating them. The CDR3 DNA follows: TGTGCCAGCAATGACCCCCGGGACGTAGCTTTCTTT. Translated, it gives CASNDPRDVAFF.

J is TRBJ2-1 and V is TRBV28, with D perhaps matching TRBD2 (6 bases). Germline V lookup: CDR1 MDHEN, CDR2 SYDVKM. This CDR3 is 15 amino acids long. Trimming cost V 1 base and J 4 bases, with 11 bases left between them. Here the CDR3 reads CASSLSSLAYNEQFF. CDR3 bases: TGTGCCAGCAGTTTATCCTCCCTAGCGTACAATGAGCAGTTCTTC.

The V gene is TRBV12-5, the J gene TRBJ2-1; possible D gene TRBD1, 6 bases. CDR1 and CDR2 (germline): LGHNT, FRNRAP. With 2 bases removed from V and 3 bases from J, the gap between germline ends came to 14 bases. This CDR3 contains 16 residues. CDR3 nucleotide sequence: TGTGCTAGTGGTTTGTCGACAGGCCCGGACTACAATGAGCAGTTCTTC. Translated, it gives CASGLSTGPDYNEQFF.

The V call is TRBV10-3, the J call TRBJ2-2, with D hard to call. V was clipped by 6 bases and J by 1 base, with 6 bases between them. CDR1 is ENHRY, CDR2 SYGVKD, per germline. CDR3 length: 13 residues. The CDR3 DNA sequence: TGTGCCATCAGGGGTCTGAACACCGGGGAGCTGTTTTTT. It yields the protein CAIRGLNTGELFF.

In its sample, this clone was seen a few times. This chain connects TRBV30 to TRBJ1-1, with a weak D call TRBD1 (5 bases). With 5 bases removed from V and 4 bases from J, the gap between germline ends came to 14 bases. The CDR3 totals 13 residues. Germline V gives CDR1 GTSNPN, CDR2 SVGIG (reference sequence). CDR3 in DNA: TGTGCCTGGGGGAGCCAGGGAGGCACTGAAGCTTTCTTT. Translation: CAWGSQGGTEAFF.

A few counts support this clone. Written as DNA, the CDR3 is TGTGCCAGCAGTGTGGGTCGGGGCGGAAAACTGTTTTTT. Translating it yields CASSVGRGGKLFF. The rearrangement joins TRBV25-1 to TRBJ1-4; D possibly corresponds to TRBD1 (5 bases). V gave up 4 bases and J gave up 10 bases, with 13 bases separating them. The CDR3 runs 13 residues. In germline, CDR1 is MGHDK, CDR2 SYGVNS.

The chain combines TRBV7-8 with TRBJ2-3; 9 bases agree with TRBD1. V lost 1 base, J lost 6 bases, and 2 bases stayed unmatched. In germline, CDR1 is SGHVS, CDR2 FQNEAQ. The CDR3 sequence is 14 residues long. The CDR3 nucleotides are TGTGCCAGCAGCTTAGACAGGGGGCGGGATACGCAGTATTTT. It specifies CASSLDRGRDTQYF. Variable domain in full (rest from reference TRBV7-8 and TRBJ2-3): GAGVSQSPRYKVAKRGQDVALRCDPISGHVSLFWYQQALGQGPEFLTYFQNEAQLDKSGLPSDRFFAERPEGSVSTLKIQRTQQEDSAVYLCASSLDRGRDTQYFGPGTRLTVL.

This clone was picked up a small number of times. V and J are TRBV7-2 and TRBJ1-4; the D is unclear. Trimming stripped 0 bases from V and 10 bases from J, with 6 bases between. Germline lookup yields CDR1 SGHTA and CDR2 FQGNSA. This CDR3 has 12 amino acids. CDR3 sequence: CASSLAPGKLFF. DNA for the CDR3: TGTGCCAGCAGCTTAGCTCCGGGAAAACTGTTTTTT.

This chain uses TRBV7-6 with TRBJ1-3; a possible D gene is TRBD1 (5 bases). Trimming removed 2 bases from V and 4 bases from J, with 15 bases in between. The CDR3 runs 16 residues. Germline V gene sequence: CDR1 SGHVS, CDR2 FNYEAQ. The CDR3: CASSLTGTLGGNTIYF. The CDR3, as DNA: TGTGCCAGCAGCTTAACGGGGACTTTGGGCGGAAACACCATATATTTT.

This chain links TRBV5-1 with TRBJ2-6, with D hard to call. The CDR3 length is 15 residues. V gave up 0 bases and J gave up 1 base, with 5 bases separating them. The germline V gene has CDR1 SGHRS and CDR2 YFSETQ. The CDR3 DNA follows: TGCGCCAGCAGCTTGGCTGGGTCTGGGGCCAACGTCCTGACTTTC. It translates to CASSLAGSGANVLTF.

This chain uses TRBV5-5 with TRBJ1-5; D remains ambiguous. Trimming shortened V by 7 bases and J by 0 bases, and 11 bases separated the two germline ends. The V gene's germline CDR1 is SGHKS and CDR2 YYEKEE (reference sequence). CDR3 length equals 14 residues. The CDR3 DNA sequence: TGTGCCAGCGCTTTATTGTTTAGCAATCAGCCCCAGCATTTT. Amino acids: CASALLFSNQPQHF.

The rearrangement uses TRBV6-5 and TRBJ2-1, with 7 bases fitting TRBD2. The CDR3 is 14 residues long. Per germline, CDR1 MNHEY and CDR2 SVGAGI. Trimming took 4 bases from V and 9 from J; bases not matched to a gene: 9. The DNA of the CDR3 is TGTGCCAGCAGTTTGACTAGGCCGGGGGGTGAGCAGTTCTTC. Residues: CASSLTRPGGEQFF.

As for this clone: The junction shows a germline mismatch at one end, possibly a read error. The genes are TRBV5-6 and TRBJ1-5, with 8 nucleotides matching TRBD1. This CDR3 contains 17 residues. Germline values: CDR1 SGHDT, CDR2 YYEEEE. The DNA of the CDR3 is TGTGCCACCAGCTTAAAAGAGACAGGGGAAGGAGATCAGCCCCAGCATTTT. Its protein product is CATSLKETGEGDQPQHF.

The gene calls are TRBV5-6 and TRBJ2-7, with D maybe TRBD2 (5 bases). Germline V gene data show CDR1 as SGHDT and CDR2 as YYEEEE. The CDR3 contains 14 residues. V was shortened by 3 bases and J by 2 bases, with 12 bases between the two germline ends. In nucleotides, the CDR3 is TGTGCCAGCAGCTGGGAGACTCTGCCCTACGAGCAGTACTTC. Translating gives CASSWETLPYEQYF.

The CDR3 loop reads CATKHANTGELFF. The CDR3 DNA sequence: TGTGCCACCAAACACGCGAACACCGGGGAGCTGTTTTTT. The chain combines TRBV6-4 with TRBJ2-2; unclear D gene. CDR1 and CDR2 from the germline V gene are MRHNA and SNTAGT. The CDR3 is 13 residues long. V lost 10 bases and J lost 0, with 9 bases in between.

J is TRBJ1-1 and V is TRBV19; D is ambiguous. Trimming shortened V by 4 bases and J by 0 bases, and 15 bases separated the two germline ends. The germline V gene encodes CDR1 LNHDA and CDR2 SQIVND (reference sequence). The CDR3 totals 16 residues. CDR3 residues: CASSTQSAPLNTEAFF. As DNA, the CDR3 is TGTGCCAGTAGTACGCAATCAGCACCTCTGAACACTGAAGCTTTCTTT.